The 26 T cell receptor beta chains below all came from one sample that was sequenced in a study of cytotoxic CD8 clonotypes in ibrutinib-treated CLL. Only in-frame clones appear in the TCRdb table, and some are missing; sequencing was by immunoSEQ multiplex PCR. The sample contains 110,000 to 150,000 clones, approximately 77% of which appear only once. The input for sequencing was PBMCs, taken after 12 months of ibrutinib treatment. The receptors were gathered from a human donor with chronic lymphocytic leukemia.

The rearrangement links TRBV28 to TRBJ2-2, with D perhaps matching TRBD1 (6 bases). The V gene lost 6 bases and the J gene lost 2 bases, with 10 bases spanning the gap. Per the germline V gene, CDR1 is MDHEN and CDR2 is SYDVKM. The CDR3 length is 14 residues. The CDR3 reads CASRTGTNTGELFF. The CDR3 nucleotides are TGTGCCAGCAGAACAGGGACCAACACCGGGGAGCTGTTTTTT.

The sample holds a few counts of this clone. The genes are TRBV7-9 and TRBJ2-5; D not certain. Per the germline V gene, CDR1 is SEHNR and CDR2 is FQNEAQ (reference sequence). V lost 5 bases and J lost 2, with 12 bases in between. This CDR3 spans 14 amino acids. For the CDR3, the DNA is TGTGCCAGCAGCCCGTCACAGATACAAGAGACCCAGTACTTC. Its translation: CASSPSQIQETQYF. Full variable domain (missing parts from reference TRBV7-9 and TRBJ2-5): DTGVSQNPRHKITKRGQNVTFRCDPISEHNRLYWYRQTLGQGPEFLTYFQNEAQLEKSRLLSDRFSAERPKGSFSTLEIQRTEQGDSAMYLCASSPSQIQETQYFGPGTRLLVL.

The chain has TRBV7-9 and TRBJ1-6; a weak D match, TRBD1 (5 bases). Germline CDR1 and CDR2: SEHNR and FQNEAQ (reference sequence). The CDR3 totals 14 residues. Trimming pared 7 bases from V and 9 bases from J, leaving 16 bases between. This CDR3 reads CASNLQGGGSPLHF. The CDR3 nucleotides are TGTGCCAGCAATCTTCAGGGTGGTGGTTCACCCCTCCACTTT.

DNA for the CDR3: TGTGCCAGTACCTCCGGGCAGGGGGCTTCGAACACTGAAGCTTTCTTT. Translation gives CASTSGQGASNTEAFF. The rearrangement uses TRBV19 and TRBJ1-1; 8 bases line up with TRBD1. The germline V gene has CDR1 LNHDA and CDR2 SQIVND (reference sequence). Trimming at V came to 7 bases and at J to 1 base, leaving 11 bases not matched to a gene. CDR3 length equals 16 residues.

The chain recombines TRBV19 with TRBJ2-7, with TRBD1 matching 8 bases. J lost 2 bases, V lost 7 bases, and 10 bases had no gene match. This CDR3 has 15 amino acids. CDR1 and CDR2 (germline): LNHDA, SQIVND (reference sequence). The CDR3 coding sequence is TGTGCCAGTAACGACAGGGGTCGGGGAGCCTACGAGCAGTACTTC. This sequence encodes CASNDRGRGAYEQYF.

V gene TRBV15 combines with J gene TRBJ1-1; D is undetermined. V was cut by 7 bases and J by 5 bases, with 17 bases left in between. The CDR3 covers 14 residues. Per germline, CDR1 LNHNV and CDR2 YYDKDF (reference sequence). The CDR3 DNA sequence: TGTGCCACCACTCCCAGACTGGGAAATACTGAAGCTTTCTTT. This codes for CATTPRLGNTEAFF.

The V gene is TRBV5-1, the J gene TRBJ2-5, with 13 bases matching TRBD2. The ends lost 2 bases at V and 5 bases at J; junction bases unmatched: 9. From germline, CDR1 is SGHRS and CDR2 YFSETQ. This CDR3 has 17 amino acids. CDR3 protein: CASSFRGTSGTGETQYF. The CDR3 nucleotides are TGCGCCAGCAGCTTTCGCGGGACTAGCGGGACGGGGGAGACCCAGTACTTC.

This CDR3 is CASSLARGSGAQHF. The CDR3 coding sequence is TGTGCCAGCAGCTTAGCACGGGGATCAGGAGCCCAGCATTTT. The chain uses TRBV7-2 and TRBJ1-5; D is unclear. The CDR3 runs 14 residues. Germline V gives CDR1 SGHTA, CDR2 FQGNSA. V was clipped by 0 bases and J by 11 bases, with 14 bases between them.

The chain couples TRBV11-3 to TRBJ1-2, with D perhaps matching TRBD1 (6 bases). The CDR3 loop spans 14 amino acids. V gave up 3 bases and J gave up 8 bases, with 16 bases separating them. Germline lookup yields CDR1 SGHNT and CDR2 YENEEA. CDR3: CASSFGGLSLGYTF. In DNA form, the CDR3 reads TGTGCCAGCAGCTTCGGGGGGCTGTCGCTCGGCTACACCTTC.

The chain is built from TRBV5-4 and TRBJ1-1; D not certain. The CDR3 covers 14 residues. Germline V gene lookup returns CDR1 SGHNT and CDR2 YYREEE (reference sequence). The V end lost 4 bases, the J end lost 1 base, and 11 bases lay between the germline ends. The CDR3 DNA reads TGTGCCAGCAGCCGAGGGTGGGGGAACACTGAAGCTTTCTTT. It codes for CASSRGWGNTEAFF. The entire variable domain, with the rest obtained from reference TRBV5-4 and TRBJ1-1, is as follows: ETGVTQSPTHLIKTRGQQVTLRCSSQSGHNTVSWYQQALGQGPQFIFQYYREEENGRGNFPPRFSGLQFPNYSSELNVNALELDDSALYLCASSRGWGNTEAFFGQGTRLTVV.

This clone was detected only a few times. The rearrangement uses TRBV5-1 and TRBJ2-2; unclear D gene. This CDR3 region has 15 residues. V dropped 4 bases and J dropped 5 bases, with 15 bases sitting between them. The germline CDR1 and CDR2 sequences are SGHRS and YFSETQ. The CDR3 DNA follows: TGCGCCAGCAGCCCACACCCCATAGATACCGGGGAGCTGTTTTTT. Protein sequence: CASSPHPIDTGELFF. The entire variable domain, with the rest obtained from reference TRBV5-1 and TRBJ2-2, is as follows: KAGVTQTPRYLIKTRGQQVTLSCSPISGHRSVSWYQQTPGQGLQFLFEYFSETQRNKGNFPGRFSGRQFSNSRSEMNVSTLELGDSALYLCASSPHPIDTGELFFGEGSRLTVL.

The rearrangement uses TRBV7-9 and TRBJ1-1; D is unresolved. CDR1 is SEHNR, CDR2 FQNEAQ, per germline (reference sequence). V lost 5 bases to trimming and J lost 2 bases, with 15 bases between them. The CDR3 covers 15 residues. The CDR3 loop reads CASSGHTLGNTEAFF. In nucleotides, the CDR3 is TGTGCCAGCAGCGGGCACACCCTGGGAAACACTGAAGCTTTCTTT.

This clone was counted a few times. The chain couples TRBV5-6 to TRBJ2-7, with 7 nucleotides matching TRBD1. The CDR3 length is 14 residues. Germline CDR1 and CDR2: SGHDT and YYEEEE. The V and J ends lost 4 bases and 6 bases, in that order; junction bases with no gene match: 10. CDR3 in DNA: TGTGCCAGCAGCCATGTATCAGGGGGTCTCGAGCAGTACTTC. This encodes CASSHVSGGLEQYF.

CDR3 coding DNA: TGTGCCAGTAGTATCAGGGGATGGGCTGAAGCTTTCTTT. Its protein is CASSIRGWAEAFF. This rearrangement joins TRBV19 to TRBJ1-1; D is perhaps TRBD1 (6 bases). V shed 3 bases and J shed 6 bases, with 11 bases lying between them. In germline, CDR1 is LNHDA, CDR2 SQIVND (reference sequence). The CDR3 has 13 amino acids.

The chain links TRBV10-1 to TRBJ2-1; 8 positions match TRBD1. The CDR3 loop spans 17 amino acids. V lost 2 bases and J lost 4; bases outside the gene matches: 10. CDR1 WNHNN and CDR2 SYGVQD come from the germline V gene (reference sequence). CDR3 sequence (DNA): TGCGCCAGCAGTGAGGAGACAGGGGCCCCCCTATACAATGAGCAGTTCTTC. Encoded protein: CASSEETGAPLYNEQFF.

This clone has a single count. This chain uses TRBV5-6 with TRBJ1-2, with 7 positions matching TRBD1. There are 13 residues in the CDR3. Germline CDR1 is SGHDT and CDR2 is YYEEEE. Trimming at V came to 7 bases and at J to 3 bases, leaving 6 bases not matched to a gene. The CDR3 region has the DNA TGTGCCAGCTGCCGGGACAGCGACTATGGCTACACCTTC. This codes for CASCRDSDYGYTF.

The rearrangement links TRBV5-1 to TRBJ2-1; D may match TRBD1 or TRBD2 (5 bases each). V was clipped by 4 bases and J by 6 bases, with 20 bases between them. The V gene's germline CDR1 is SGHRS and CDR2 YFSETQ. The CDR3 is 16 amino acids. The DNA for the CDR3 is TGCGCCAGCAGCCCACTCGGGGACCTACTGGCCAATGAGCAGTTCTTC. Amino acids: CASSPLGDLLANEQFF.

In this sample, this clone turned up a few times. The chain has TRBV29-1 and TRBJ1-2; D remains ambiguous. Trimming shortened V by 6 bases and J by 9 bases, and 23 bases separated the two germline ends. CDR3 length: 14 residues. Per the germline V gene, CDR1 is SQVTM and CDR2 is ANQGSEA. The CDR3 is CSVGLGSPALRYTF. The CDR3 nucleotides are TGCAGCGTGGGTTTAGGGAGCCCAGCTCTCCGCTACACCTTC.

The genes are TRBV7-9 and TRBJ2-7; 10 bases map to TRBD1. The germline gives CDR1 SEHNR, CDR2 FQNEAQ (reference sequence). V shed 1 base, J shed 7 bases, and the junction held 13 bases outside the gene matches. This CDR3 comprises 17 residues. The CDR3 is CASSLVGQGVVLREQYF. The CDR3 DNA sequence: TGTGCCAGCAGCTTAGTCGGACAGGGGGTAGTATTAAGGGAGCAGTACTTC. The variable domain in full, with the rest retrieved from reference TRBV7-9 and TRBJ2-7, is DTGVSQNPRHKITKRGQNVTFRCDPISEHNRLYWYRQTLGQGPEFLTYFQNEAQLEKSRLLSDRFSAERPKGSFSTLEIQRTEQGDSAMYLCASSLVGQGVVLREQYFGPGTRLTVT.

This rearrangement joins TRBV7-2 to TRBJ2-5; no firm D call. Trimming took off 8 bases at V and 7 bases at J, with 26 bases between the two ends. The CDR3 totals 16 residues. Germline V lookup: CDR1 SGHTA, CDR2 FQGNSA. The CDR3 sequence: CASGSKPQTDRGTQYF. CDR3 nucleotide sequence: TGTGCCAGCGGATCCAAACCTCAGACTGATAGAGGGACCCAGTACTTC.

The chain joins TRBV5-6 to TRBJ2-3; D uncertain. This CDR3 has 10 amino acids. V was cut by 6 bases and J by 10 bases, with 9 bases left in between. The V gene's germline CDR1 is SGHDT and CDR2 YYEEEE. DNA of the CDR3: TGTGCCAGCACCCCCGGAGCGCAGTATTTT. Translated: CASTPGAQYF.

The CDR3 loop is CASRQNSRTYEQYF. The CDR3 nucleotides are TGTGCCAGCAGGCAAAATTCGAGGACCTACGAGCAGTACTTC. V and J are TRBV6-1 and TRBJ2-7; no clear D gene. Trimming left V 6 bases short and J 2 bases short, with 14 bases between. The CDR3 is made up of 14 amino acids. Germline-derived CDR1 and CDR2 are MNHNS and SASEGT.

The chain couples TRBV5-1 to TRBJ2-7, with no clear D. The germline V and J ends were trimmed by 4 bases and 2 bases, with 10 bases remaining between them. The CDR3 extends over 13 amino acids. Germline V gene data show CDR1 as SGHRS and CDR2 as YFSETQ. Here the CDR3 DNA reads TGCGCCAGCAGCGGACCAGGTGCCTACGAGCAGTACTTC. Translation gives CASSGPGAYEQYF.

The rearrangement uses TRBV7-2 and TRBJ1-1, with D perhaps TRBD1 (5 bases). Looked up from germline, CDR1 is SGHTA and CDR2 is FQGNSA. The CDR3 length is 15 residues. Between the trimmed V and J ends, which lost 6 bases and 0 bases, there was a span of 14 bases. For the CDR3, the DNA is TGTGCCAGCAGTCCAACCGGGACCCTGAACACTGAAGCTTTCTTT. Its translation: CASSPTGTLNTEAFF. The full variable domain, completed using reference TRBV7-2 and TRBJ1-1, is GAGVSQSPSNKVTEKGKDVELRCDPISGHTALYWYRQSLGQGLEFLIYFQGNSAPDKSGLPSDRFSAERTGGSVSTLTIQRTQQEDSAVYLCASSPTGTLNTEAFFGQGTRLTVV.

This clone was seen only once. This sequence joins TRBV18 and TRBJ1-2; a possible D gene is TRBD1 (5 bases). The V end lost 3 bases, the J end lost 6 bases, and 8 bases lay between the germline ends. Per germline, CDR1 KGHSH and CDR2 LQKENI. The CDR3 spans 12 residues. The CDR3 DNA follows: TGTGCCAGCTCACCGCAGGGAAATGGCTACACCTTC. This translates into CASSPQGNGYTF.

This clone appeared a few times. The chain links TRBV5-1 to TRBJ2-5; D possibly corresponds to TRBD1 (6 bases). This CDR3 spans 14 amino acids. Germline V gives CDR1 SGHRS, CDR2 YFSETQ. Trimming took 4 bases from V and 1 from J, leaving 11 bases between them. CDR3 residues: CASSRGQPQETQYF. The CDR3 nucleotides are TGCGCCAGCAGCCGAGGACAGCCCCAAGAGACCCAGTACTTC.